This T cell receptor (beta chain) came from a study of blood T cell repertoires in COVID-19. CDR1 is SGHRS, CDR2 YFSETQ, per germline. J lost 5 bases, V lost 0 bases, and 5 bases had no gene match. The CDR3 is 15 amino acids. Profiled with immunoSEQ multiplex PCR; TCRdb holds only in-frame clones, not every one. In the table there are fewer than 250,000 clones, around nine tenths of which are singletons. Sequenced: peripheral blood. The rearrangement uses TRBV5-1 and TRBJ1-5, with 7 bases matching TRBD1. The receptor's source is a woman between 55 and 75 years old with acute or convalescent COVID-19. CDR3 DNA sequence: TGCGCCAGCAGCTTGGGGGGGACAGAGGATCAGCCCCAGCATTTT. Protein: CASSLGGTEDQPQHF.